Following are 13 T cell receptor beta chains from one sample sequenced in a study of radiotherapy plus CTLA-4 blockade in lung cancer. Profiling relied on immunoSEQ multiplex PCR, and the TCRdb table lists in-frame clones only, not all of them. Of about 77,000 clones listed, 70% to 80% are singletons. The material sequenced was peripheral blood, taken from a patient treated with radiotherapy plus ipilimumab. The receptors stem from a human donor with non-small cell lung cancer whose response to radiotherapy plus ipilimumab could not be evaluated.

Written as DNA, the CDR3 is TGTGCCAGCAGCCAAGGGAGCGCAACAGGGGTGGGCAATCAGCCCCAGCATTTT. Its protein is CASSQGSATGVGNQPQHF. The J gene is TRBJ1-5, the V gene TRBV14; 7 bases map to TRBD1. In germline, CDR1 is SGHDN, CDR2 FVKESK. This CDR3 is built from 18 residues. Losses at the gene ends were 1 base for V and 2 bases for J; bases not matched to a gene: 11.

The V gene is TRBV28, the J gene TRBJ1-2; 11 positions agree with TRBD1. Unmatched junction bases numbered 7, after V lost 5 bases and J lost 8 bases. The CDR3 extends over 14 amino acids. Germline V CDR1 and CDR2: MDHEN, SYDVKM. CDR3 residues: CASSVGQGVRGYTF. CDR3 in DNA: TGTGCCAGCAGTGTGGGACAGGGGGTTCGGGGCTACACCTTC.

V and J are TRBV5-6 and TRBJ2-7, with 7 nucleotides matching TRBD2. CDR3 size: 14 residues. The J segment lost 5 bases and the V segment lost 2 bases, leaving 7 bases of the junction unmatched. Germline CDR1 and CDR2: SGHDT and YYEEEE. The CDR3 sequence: CASSFTSVANEQYF. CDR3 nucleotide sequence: TGTGCCAGCAGCTTCACTAGCGTAGCGAACGAGCAGTACTTC.

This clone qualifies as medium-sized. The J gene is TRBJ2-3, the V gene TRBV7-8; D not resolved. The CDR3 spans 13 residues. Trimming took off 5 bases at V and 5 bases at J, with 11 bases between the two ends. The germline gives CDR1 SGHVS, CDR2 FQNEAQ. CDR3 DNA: TGTGCCAGCAGCGTCACTAATCTAGATACGCAGTATTTT. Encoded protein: CASSVTNLDTQYF.

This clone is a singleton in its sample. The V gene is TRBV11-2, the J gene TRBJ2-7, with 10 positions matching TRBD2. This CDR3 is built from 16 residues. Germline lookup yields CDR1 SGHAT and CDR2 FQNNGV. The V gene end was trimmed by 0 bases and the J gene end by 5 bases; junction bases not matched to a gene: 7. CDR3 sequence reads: CASSLDRAGGVHEQYF. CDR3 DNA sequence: TGTGCCAGCAGCTTAGATCGAGCGGGAGGGGTCCACGAGCAGTACTTC.

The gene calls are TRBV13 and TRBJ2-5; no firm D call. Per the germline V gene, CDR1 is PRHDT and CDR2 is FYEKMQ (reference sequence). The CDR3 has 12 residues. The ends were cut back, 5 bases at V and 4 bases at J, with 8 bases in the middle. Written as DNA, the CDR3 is TGTGCCAGCAGCGCTCCGGGAGAGACCCAGTACTTC. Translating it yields CASSAPGETQYF.

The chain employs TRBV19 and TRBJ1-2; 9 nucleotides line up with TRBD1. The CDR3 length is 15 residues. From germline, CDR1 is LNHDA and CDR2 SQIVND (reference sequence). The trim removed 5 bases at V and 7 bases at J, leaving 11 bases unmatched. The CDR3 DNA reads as TGTGCCAGTAGTCCCCCGACAGGGGGGATTGGTGGCTACACCTTC. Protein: CASSPPTGGIGGYTF. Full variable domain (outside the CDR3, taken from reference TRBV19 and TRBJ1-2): DGGITQSPKYLFRKEGQNVTLSCEQNLNHDAMYWYRQDPGQGLRLIYYSQIVNDFQKGDIAEGYSVSREKKESFPLTVTSAQKNPTAFYLCASSPPTGGIGGYTFGSGTRLTVV.

CDR3 loop: CASSQTRQGAGYGYTF. CDR3 sequence (DNA): TGCGCCAGCAGCCAAACCCGACAGGGGGCTGGTTATGGCTACACCTTC. The chain couples TRBV4-1 to TRBJ1-2; 10 bases map to TRBD1. CDR1 is MGHRA, CDR2 YSYEKL, per germline. This CDR3 has 16 residues. J lost 5 bases, V lost 2 bases, and 8 bases had no gene match.

CDR3 in DNA: TGTGCCAGCTCACCAGTCAGATCCTACGAGCAGTACTTC. It yields the protein CASSPVRSYEQYF. V and J are TRBV18 and TRBJ2-7; unclear D gene. CDR1 KGHSH and CDR2 LQKENI come from the germline V gene. This CDR3 has 13 amino acids. V gave up 2 bases and J gave up 1 base, with 6 bases separating them.

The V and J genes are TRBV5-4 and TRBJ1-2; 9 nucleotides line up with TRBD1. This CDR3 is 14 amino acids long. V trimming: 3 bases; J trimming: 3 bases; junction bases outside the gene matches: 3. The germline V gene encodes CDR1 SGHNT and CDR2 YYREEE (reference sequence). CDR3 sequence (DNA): TGTGCCAGCAGCTCGACAGGGGGGTACTATGGCTACACCTTC. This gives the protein CASSSTGGYYGYTF.

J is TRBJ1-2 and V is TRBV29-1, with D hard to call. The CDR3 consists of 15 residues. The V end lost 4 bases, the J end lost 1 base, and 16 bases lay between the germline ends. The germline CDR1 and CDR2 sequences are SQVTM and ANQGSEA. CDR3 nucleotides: TGCAGCGTTGGAGGCACCGACGGAATTAACTATGGCTACACCTTC. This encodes CSVGGTDGINYGYTF. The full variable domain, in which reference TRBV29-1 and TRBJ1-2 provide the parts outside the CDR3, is SAVISQKPSRDICQRGTSLTIQCQVDSQVTMMFWYRQQPGQSLTLIATANQGSEATYESGFVIDKFPISRPNLTFSTLTVSNMSPEDSSIYLCSVGGTDGINYGYTFGSGTRLTVV.

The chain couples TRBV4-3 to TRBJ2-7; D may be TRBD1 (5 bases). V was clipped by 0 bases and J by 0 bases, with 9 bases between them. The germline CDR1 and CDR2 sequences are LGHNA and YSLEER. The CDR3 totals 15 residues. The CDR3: CASSQEPGPSYEQYF. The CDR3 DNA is TGCGCCAGCAGCCAAGAACCAGGGCCCTCCTACGAGCAGTACTTC.

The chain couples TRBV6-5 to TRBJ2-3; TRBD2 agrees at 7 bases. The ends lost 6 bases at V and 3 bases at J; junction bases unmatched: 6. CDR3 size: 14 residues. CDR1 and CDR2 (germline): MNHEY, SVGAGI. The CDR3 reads CASSRVGGTDTQYF. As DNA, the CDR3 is TGTGCCAGCAGCCGAGTGGGGGGGACAGATACGCAGTATTTT.